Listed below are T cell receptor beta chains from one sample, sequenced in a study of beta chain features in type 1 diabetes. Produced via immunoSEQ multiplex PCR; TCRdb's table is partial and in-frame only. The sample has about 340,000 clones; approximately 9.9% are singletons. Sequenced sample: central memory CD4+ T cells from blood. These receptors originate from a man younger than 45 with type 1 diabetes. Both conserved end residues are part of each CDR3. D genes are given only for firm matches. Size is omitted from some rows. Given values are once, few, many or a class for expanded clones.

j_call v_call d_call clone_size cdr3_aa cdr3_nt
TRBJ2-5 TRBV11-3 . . CASSLTGLETQYF TGTGCCAGCAGCTTAACGGGGTTAGAGACCCAGTACTTC
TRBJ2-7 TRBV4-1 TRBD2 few CASSQDWGNSGALEQYF TGCGCCAGCAGCCAAGATTGGGGCAACAGCGGGGCCTTGGAGCAGTACTTC
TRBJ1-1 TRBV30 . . CAWRGVAGEAFF TGTGCCTGGAGAGGGGTGGCGGGTGAAGCTTTCTTT
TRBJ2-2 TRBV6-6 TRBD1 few CASIPGQGVTGELFF TGTGCCAGCATTCCGGGACAGGGTGTCACCGGGGAGCTGTTTTTT
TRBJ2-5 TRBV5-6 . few CASSQIQVAQETQYF TGTGCCAGCAGCCAAATACAGGTGGCCCAAGAGACCCAGTACTTC
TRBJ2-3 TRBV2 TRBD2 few CASSGASGGDTQYF TGTGCCAGCAGTGGGGCTAGCGGGGGAGATACGCAGTATTTT
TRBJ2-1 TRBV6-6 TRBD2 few CASSYLLAGGDNEQFF TGTGCCAGCAGTTATCTCCTAGCGGGGGGGGACAATGAGCAGTTCTTC
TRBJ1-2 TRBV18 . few CASSRGTDGTTPF TGTGCCAGCTCACGAGGGACGGACGGAACAACTCCCTTC
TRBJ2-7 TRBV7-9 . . CASSRTDRPSGEQYF TGTGCCAGCAGCCGTACTGACAGGCCCTCTGGGGAGCAGTACTTC
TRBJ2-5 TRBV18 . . CASSPGRAEETQYF TGTGCCAGCTCACCGGGCAGGGCCGAAGAGACCCAGTACTTC
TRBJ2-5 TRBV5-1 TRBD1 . CASSLADRGAGTQYF TGCGCCAGCAGCTTGGCGGACAGGGGTGCTGGGACCCAGTACTTC
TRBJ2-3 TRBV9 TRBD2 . CASSARLAGHTDTQYF TGTGCCAGCAGCGCTAGACTAGCGGGGCACACAGATACGCAGTATTTT
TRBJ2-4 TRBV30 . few CAWASSAKNIQYF TGTGCCTGGGCCTCCTCGGCCAAAAACATTCAGTACTTC
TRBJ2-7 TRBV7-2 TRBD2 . CASSPRGGGGAPEQYF TGTGCCAGCAGCCCGAGAGGTGGCGGGGGGGCCCCCGAGCAGTACTTC
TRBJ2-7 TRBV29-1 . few CSVSRGTAYEQYF TGCAGCGTTTCCAGGGGAACCGCCTACGAGCAGTACTTC
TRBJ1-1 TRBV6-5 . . CASSLRNLNTEAFF TGTGCCAGCAGTCTCCGGAACCTGAACACTGAAGCTTTCTTT
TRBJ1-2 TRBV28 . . CASSLDRNYGYTF TGTGCCAGCAGTTTAGACAGGAACTATGGCTACACCTTC
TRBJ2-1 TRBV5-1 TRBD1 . CASSAGQGSYNEQFF TGCGCCAGCAGCGCGGGACAGGGCTCCTACAATGAGCAGTTCTTC
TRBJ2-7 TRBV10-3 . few CAISESTGVQGRSGYEQYF TGTGCCATCAGTGAGTCGACCGGGGTACAAGGGCGGTCGGGCTACGAGCAGTACTTC
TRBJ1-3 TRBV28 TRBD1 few CASSLRDRSGNTIYF TGTGCCAGCAGTTTAAGGGACAGATCTGGAAACACCATATATTTT
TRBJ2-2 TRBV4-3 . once CASSQVGGANTGELFF TGCGCCAGCAGCCAAGTCGGGGGTGCGAACACCGGGGAGCTGTTTTTT
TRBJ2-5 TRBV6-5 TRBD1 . CASSRTGPRETQYF TGTGCCAGCAGTAGGACAGGGCCCCGAGAGACCCAGTACTTC
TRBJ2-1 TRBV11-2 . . CASSLNSRWDEQFF TGTGCCAGCAGCTTAAATTCGCGGTGGGATGAGCAGTTCTTC
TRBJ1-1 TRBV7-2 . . CASSLAGDNTEAFF TGTGCCAGCAGCTTAGCGGGAGACAACACTGAAGCTTTCTTT